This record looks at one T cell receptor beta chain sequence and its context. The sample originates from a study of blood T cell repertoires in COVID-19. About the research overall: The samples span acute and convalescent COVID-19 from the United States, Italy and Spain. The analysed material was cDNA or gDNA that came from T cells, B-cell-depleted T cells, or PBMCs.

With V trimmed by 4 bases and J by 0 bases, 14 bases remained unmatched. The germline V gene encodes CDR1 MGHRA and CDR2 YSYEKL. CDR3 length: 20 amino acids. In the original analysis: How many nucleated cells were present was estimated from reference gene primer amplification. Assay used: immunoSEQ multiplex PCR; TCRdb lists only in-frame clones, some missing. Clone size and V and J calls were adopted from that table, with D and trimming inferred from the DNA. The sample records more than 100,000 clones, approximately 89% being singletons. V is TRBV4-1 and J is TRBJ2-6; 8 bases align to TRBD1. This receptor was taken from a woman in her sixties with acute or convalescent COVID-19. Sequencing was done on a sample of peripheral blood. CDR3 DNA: TGCGCCAGCAGCCCCGACCGGACAGGGTTGTCGACCTCTGGGGCCAACGTCCTGACTTTC. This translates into CASSPDRTGLSTSGANVLTF.